This T cell receptor (beta chain) was identified during a study of T-cell memory formation after mild COVID-19. Looking at the study overall: For the most part, TCR clusters were specific to one donor.

V gave up 0 bases and J gave up 9 bases, with 12 bases separating them. This CDR3 comprises 13 residues. Germline CDR1 LGHDT, CDR2 YNNKEL (reference sequence). This clonotype has more than one count but fewer than ten. TCRdb fed the 5' RACE reads into MiXCR, producing one record per CDR3 protein. The sample consists of 150,000 or so distinct CDR3 sequences, approximately 15% of them appearing once. Sequenced input: PBMCs or a T cell subset sorted from them (not recorded which). This rearrangement joins TRBV3-1 to TRBJ2-7; TRBD2 is a possible D gene (5 bases). The TCR originated in an adult woman who had mild COVID-19 (a few samples of this study predate the infection). Cell type and time point are not known. CDR3 coding DNA: TGTGCCAGCAGCCAAGATGTAGAGGGAAGGCAGTACTTC. Residues: CASSQDVEGRQYF.